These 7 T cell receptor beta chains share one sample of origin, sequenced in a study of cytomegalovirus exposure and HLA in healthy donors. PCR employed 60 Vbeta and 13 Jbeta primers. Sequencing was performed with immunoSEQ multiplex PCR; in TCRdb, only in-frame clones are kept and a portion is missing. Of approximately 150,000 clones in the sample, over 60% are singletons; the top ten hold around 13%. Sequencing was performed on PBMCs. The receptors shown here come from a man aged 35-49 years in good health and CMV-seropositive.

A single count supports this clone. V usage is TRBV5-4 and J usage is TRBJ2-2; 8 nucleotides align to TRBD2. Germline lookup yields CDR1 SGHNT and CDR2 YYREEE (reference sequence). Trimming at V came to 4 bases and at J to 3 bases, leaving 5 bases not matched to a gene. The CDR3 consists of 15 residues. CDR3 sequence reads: CASSPTSEYTGELFF. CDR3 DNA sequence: TGTGCCAGCAGCCCGACTAGCGAGTACACCGGGGAGCTGTTTTTT.

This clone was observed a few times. For the CDR3, the DNA is TGTGCCAGCAGAATGGAGCCCTCATACAATGAGCAGTTCTTC. This sequence encodes CASRMEPSYNEQFF. This sequence joins TRBV7-9 and TRBJ2-1, with D hard to call. Germline values: CDR1 SEHNR, CDR2 FQNEAQ (reference sequence). The CDR3 totals 14 residues. The V end was cut by 6 bases, the J end by 4 bases, with 13 bases between.

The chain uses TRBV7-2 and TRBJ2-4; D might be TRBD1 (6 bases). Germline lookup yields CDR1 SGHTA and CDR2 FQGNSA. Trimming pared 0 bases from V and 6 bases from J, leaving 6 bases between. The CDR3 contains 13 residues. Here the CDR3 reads CASSLADRNIQYF. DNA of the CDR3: TGTGCCAGCAGCTTAGCGGACAGAAACATTCAGTACTTC.

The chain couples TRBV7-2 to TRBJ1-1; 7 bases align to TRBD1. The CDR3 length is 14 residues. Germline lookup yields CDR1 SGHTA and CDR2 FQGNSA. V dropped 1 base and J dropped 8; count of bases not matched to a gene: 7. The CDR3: CASSLEGGLAEAFF. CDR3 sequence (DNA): TGTGCCAGCAGCTTAGAAGGGGGCTTGGCGGAAGCTTTCTTT.

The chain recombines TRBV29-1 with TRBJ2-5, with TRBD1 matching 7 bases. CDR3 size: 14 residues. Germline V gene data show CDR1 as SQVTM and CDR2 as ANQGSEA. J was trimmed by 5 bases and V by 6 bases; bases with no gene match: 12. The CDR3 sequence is CSVPRQGVWETQYF. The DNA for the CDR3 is TGCAGCGTGCCCCGGCAGGGGGTGTGGGAGACCCAGTACTTC. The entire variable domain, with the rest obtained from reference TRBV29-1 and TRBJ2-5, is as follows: SAVISQKPSRDICQRGTSLTIQCQVDSQVTMMFWYRQQPGQSLTLIATANQGSEATYESGFVIDKFPISRPNLTFSTLTVSNMSPEDSSIYLCSVPRQGVWETQYFGPGTRLLVL.

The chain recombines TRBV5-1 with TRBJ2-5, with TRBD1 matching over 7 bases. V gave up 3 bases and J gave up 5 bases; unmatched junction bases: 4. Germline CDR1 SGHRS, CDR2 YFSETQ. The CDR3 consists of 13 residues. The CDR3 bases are TGCGCCAGCAGCTCCACAGGGGAGGAGACCCAGTACTTC. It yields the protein CASSSTGEETQYF. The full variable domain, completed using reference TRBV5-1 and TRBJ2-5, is KAGVTQTPRYLIKTRGQQVTLSCSPISGHRSVSWYQQTPGQGLQFLFEYFSETQRNKGNFPGRFSGRQFSNSRSEMNVSTLELGDSALYLCASSSTGEETQYFGPGTRLLVL.

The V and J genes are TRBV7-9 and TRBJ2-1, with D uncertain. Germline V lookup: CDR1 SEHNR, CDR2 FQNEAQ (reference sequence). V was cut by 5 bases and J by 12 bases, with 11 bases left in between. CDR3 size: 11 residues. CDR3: CASSPLFVQFF. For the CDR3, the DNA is TGTGCCAGCAGCCCTTTGTTCGTGCAGTTCTTC.